This T cell receptor beta chain derives from a study of cytomegalovirus exposure and HLA in healthy donors. This clone was observed a few times. TCRdb's copy holds only in-frame clones and misses some; the assay was immunoSEQ multiplex PCR. The table shows about 160,000 clones, with over 85% occurring only once. Germline V gives CDR1 MDHEN, CDR2 SYDVKM. The CDR3 length is 12 residues. The junction had 3 bases not matched to a gene; V was cut back by 11 bases and J by 4 bases. The chain uses TRBV28 and TRBJ2-2; TRBD2 matches 8 bases. Material for sequencing was PBMCs. This TCR was sampled from a woman aged 18-29 years in good health and CMV-seropositive. CDR3 DNA: TGTGCCGGCGGGAGGAGCACCGGGGAGCTGTTTTTT. Protein: CAGGRSTGELFF.